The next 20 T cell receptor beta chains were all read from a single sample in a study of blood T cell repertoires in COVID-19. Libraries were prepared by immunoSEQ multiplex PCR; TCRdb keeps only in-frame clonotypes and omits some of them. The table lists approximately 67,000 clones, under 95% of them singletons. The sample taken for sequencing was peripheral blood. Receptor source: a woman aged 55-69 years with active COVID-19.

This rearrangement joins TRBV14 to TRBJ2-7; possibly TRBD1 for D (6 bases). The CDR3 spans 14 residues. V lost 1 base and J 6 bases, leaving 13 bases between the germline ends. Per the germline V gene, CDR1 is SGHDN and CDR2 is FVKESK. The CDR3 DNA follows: TGTGCCAGCAGCCAAGTAAGGGGGTATGGCGAGCAGTACTTC. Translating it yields CASSQVRGYGEQYF.

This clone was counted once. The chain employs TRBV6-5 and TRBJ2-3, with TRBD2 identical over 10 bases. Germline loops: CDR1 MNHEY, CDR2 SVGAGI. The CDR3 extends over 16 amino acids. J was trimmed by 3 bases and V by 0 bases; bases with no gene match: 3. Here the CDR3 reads CASSYSLAGVTDTQYF. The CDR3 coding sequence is TGTGCCAGCAGTTACTCCCTAGCGGGAGTAACAGATACGCAGTATTTT.

CDR3: CASSQATSLAGSRQETQYF. For the CDR3, the DNA is TGTGCCAGCAGCCAAGCGACTAGTCTAGCGGGGAGTCGCCAAGAGACCCAGTACTTC. The rearrangement uses TRBV14 and TRBJ2-5, with 9 bases matching TRBD2. V was pared by 1 base and J by 1 base, with 13 bases of the junction left unmatched. The CDR3 is 19 amino acids. The germline V gene encodes CDR1 SGHDN and CDR2 FVKESK.

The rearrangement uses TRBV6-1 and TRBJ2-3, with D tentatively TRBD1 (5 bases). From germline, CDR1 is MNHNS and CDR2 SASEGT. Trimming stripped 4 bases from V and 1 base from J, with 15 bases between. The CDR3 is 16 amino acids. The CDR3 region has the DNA TGTGCCAGCAGTGCCCAAGGGGAATTAGGCACAGATACGCAGTATTTT. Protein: CASSAQGELGTDTQYF.

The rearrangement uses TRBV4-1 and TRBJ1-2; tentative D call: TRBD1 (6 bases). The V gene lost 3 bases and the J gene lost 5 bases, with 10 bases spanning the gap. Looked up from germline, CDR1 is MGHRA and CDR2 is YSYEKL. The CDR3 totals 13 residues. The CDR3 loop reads CASSHSGQYGYTF. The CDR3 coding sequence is TGCGCCAGCAGCCACTCCGGACAGTATGGCTACACCTTC.

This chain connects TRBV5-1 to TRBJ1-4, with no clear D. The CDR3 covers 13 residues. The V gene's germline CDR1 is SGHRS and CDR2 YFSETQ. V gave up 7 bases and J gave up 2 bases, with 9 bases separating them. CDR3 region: CASSTNTNEKLFF. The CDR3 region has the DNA TGCGCCAGCTCGACAAACACTAATGAAAAACTGTTTTTT.

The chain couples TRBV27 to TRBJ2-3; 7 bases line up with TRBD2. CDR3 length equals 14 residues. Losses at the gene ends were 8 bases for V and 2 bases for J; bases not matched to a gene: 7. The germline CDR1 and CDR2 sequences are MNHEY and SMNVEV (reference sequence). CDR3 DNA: TGTGCCAGCTGGGGGGGACTCCTCACAGATACGCAGTATTTT. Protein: CASWGGLLTDTQYF.

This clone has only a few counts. CDR3 sequence: CASSSIGTPDNSPLHF. Here the CDR3 DNA reads TGTGCCAGCAGCTCCATCGGGACACCCGATAATTCACCCCTCCACTTT. The rearrangement uses TRBV11-2 and TRBJ1-6; D perhaps matches TRBD1 (6 bases). Germline V CDR1 and CDR2: SGHAT, FQNNGV. The CDR3 covers 16 residues. V was pared by 4 bases and J by 5 bases, with 15 bases between. The full variable domain, in which reference TRBV11-2 and TRBJ1-6 provide the parts outside the CDR3, is EAGVAQSPRYKIIEKRQSVAFWCNPISGHATLYWYQQILGQGPKLLIQFQNNGVVDDSQLPKDRFSAERLKGVDSTLKIQPAKLEDSAVYLCASSSIGTPDNSPLHFGNGTRLTVT.

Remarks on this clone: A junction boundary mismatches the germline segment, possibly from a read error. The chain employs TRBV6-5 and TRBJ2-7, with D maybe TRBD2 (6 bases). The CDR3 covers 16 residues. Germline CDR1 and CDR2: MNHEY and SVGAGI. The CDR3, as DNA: TGTGCCAGAAGTTATAGGGCCCGCGACGGGGGATACGAGCAGTACTTC. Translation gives CARSYRARDGGYEQYF.

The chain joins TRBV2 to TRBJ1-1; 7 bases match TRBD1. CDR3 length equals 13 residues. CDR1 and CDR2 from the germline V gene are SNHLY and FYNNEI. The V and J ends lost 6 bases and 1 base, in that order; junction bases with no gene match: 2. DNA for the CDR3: TGTGCCAGCAGGTGGACAGGGAACACTGAAGCTTTCTTT. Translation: CASRWTGNTEAFF. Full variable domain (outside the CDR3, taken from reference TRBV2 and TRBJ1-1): EPEVTQTPSHQVTQMGQEVILRCVPISNHLYFYWYRQILGQKVEFLVSFYNNEISEKSEIFDDQFSVERPDGSNFTLKIRSTKLEDSAMYFCASRWTGNTEAFFGQGTRLTVV.

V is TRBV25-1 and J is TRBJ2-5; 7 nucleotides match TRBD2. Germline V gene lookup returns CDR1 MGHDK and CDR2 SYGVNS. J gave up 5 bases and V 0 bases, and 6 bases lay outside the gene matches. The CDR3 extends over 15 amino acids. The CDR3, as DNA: TGTGCCAGCAGTGAATACGGCGGGAGAGGGGAGACCCAGTACTTC. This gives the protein CASSEYGGRGETQYF.

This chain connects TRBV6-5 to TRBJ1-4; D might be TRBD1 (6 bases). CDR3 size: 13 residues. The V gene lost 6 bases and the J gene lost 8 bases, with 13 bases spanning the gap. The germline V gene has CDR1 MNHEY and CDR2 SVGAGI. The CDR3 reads CASRRQGQEKLFF. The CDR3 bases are TGTGCCAGCAGGAGGCAGGGGCAGGAAAAACTGTTTTTT.

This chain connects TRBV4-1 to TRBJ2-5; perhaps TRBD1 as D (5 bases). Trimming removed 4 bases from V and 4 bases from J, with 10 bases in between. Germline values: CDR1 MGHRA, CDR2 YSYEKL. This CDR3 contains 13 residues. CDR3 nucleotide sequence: TGCGCCAGCAGCCGGGGCCCGCTAGAGACCCAGTACTTC. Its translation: CASSRGPLETQYF.

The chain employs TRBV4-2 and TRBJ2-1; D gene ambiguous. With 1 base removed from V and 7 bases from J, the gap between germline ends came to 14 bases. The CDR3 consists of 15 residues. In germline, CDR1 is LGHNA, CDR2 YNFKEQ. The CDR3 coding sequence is TGTGCCAGCAGCCAAGCCTCCATCCCTAGGAATGAGCAGTTCTTC. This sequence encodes CASSQASIPRNEQFF.

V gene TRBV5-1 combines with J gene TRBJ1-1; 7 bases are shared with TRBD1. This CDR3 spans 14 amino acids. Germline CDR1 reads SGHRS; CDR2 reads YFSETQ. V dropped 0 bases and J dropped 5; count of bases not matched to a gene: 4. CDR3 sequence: CASSLGQGTTEAFF. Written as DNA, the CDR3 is TGCGCCAGCAGCTTGGGACAGGGTACGACTGAAGCTTTCTTT. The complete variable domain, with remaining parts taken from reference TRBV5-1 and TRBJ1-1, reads KAGVTQTPRYLIKTRGQQVTLSCSPISGHRSVSWYQQTPGQGLQFLFEYFSETQRNKGNFPGRFSGRQFSNSRSEMNVSTLELGDSALYLCASSLGQGTTEAFFGQGTRLTVV.

The CDR3 sequence is CASSEGLGFVQPQHF. The CDR3 bases are TGTGCCAGCAGCGAGGGATTGGGATTCGTTCAGCCCCAGCATTTT. The rearrangement links TRBV5-8 to TRBJ1-5; no firm D call. CDR3 length: 15 amino acids. V gave up 4 bases and J gave up 6 bases, with 17 bases separating them. Germline CDR1 and CDR2: SGHTS and YDEGEE. The whole variable domain, filled in from reference TRBV5-8 and TRBJ1-5, reads EAGVTQSPTHLIKTRGQQATLRCSPISGHTSVYWYQQALGLGLQFLLWYDEGEERNRGNFPPRFSGRQFPNYSSELNVNALELEDSALYLCASSEGLGFVQPQHFGDGTRLSIL.

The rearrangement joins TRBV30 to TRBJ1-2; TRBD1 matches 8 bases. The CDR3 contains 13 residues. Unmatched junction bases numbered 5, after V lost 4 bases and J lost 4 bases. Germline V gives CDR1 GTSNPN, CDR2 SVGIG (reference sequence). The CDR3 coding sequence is TGTGCCTGGAACCCGGACAGGGCCTATGGCTACACCTTC. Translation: CAWNPDRAYGYTF.

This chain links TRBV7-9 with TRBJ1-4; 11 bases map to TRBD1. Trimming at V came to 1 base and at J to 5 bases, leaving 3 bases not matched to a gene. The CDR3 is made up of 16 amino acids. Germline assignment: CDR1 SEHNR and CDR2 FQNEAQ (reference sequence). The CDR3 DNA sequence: TGTGCCAGCAGCTTAGGGGACAGGGGGTCGAATGAAAAACTGTTTTTT. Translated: CASSLGDRGSNEKLFF.

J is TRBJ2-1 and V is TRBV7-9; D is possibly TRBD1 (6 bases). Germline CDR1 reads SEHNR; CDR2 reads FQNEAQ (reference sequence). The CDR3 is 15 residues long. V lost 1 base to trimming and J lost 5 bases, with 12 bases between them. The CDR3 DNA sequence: TGTGCCAGCAGCTTAGTTAGGGGGAGACACAATGAGCAGTTCTTC. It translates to CASSLVRGRHNEQFF.

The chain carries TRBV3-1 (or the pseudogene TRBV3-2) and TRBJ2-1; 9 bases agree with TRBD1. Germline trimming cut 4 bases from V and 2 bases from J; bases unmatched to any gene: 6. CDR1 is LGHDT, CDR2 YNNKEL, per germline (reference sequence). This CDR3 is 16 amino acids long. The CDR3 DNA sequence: TGTGCCAGCAGCCTTTCGACAGGGGGACCCTACAATGAGCAGTTCTTC. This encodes CASSLSTGGPYNEQFF.